Listed here are 5 T cell receptor beta chains from one sample, sequenced in a study of cytomegalovirus exposure and HLA in healthy donors. In the PCR, 60 Vbeta and 13 Jbeta primers were used. Sequencing was performed with immunoSEQ multiplex PCR; in TCRdb, only in-frame clones are kept and a portion is missing. This table holds about 180,000 clones, over 75% found once. Material for sequencing was PBMCs. The receptor set was obtained from a man in his forties or fifties in good health and CMV-seropositive.

The V and J genes are TRBV7-6 and TRBJ2-7, with TRBD2 matching 7 bases. CDR1 is SGHVS, CDR2 FNYEAQ, per germline. The V segment lost 1 base and the J segment 7 bases; nucleotides outside the gene matches: 13. The CDR3 loop spans 16 amino acids. CDR3 nucleotide sequence: TGTGCCAGCAGCTTAGGGCACGTGGGAGGGCCGGAAGAGCAGTACTTC. The encoded protein is CASSLGHVGGPEEQYF.

V and J are TRBV2 and TRBJ1-2, with 11 bases matching TRBD1. This CDR3 has 14 amino acids. V dropped 9 bases and J dropped 4; count of bases not matched to a gene: 7. Germline loops: CDR1 SNHLY, CDR2 FYNNEI. The CDR3 spells CASTGTGGIYGYTF. The CDR3 nucleotides are TGTGCCAGTACCGGGACAGGGGGGATCTATGGCTACACCTTC.

This clone was counted only a few times. The chain combines TRBV9 with TRBJ2-3; 9 bases agree with TRBD2. The CDR3 length is 15 residues. Trimming removed 0 bases from V and 5 bases from J; junction bases left unmatched: 4. Germline lookup yields CDR1 SGDLS and CDR2 YYNGEE. In nucleotides, the CDR3 is TGTGCCAGCAGCGTAGGTCCTAGCGGGGAAGATACGCAGTATTTT. Its translation: CASSVGPSGEDTQYF. The whole variable domain, filled in from reference TRBV9 and TRBJ2-3, reads DSGVTQTPKHLITATGQRVTLRCSPRSGDLSVYWYQQSLDQGLQFLIQYYNGEERAKGNILERFSAQQFPDLHSELNLSSLELGDSALYFCASSVGPSGEDTQYFGPGTRLTVL.

The gene calls are TRBV6-6 and TRBJ2-5; 13 nucleotides match TRBD2. Matching the DNA end better, TRBJ2-7 makes the J call doubtful. Germline V gene lookup returns CDR1 MNHNY and CDR2 SVGAGI (reference sequence). The CDR3 has 15 residues. The CDR3: CASRPPGLAGNEQYF. CDR3 bases: TGTGCCAGCAGGCCGCCGGGACTAGCGGGAAACGAGCAGTACTTC.

The chain uses TRBV7-3 and TRBJ2-1, with D perhaps matching TRBD2 (6 bases). Deletions cut 2 bases from V and 6 bases from J, with 8 bases between. The CDR3 sequence is 13 residues long. Germline values: CDR1 SGHTA, CDR2 FQGTGA. The CDR3: CASSLGGLNEQFF. CDR3 in DNA: TGTGCCAGCAGCTTAGGGGGACTCAATGAGCAGTTCTTC.